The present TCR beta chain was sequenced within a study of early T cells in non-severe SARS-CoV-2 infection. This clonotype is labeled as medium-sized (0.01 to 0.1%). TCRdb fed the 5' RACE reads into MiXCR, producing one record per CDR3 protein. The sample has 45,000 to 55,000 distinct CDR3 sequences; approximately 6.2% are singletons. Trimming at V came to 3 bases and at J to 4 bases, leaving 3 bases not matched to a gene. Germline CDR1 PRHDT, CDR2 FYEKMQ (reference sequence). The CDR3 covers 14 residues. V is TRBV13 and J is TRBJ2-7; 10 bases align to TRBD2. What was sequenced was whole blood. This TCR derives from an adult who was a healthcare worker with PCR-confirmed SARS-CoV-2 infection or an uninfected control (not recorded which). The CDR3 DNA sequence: TGTGCCAGCAGCTTGACTAGCGGGCGGTACGAGCAGTACTTC. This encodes CASSLTSGRYEQYF. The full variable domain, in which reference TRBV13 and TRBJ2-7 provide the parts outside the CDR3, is AAGVIQSPRHLIKEKRETATLKCYPIPRHDTVYWYQQGPGQDPQFLISFYEKMQSDKGSIPDRFSAQQFSDYHSELNMSSLELGDSALYFCASSLTSGRYEQYFGPGTRLTVT.